This T cell receptor (beta chain) was sequenced in a study of TIL therapy for anti-PD-1-resistant metastatic lung cancer. The time point is: pre-treatment sample, taken before nivolumab and TIL therapy. Pleural nodules or supraclavicular lymph nodes made up most of the excised metastases sampled. Sequencing used immunoSEQ v3. Using immunoSEQ multiplex PCR, the repertoire was profiled, and TCRdb retains in-frame clones only, with some absent. The table records approximately 95,000 clones, just over 65% of them present only once. The clonotype was recovered from a person aged 25-85 years with non-small cell lung cancer. Specimen: tumor tissue, collected at baseline.

The CDR3 loop is CAWAPLFGTQYF. The CDR3 DNA follows: TGTGCCTGGGCCCCCTTGTTTGGGACCCAGTACTTC. The chain uses TRBV30 and TRBJ2-5; no clear D. The V end was cut by 5 bases, the J end by 7 bases, with 14 bases between. Germline assignment: CDR1 GTSNPN and CDR2 SVGIG (reference sequence). The CDR3 runs to 12 residues.